The 20 T cell receptor beta chains below all came from one sample that was sequenced in a study of CD8 T cells in Susac syndrome. An amount of RNA that ranged from roughly 0.5 to 1 ug was reverse transcribed with random hexamers. TCRdb reprocessed the immunoSEQ multiplex PCR reads via MiXCR and lists one record per CDR3 protein. The sample shows 84,000 or so distinct CDR3 sequences, more than 85% of them seen only once. The sequencing input was CD8+ T cells from PBMCs. These receptors originate from a human donor with Susac syndrome.

V and J are TRBV3-1 and TRBJ2-4; 7 nucleotides line up with TRBD2. The CDR3 loop spans 15 amino acids. Germline-derived CDR1 and CDR2 are LGHDT and YNNKEL (reference sequence). The J segment lost 6 bases and the V segment lost 6 bases, leaving 11 bases of the junction unmatched. CDR3 sequence: CASSFGEGWVNIQYF. CDR3 DNA: TGTGCCAGCAGTTTCGGGGAGGGATGGGTAAACATTCAGTACTTC. The variable domain in full, completed from reference TRBV3-1 and TRBJ2-4, reads DTAVSQTPKYLVTQMGNDKSIKCEQNLGHDTMYWYKQDSKKFLKIMFSYNNKELIINETVPNRFSPKSPDKAHLNLHINSLELGDSAVYFCASSFGEGWVNIQYFGAGTRLSVL.

V is TRBV29-1 and J is TRBJ2-1, with 9 bases lining up with TRBD2. V trimming: 4 bases; J trimming: 8 bases; junction bases outside the gene matches: 9. The CDR3 contains 14 residues. Germline V gene data show CDR1 as SQVTM and CDR2 as ANQGSEA. CDR3 bases: TGCAGCGTTGTAGGGGCTAGCGGGATCTATGAGCAGTTCTTC. It is translated as CSVVGASGIYEQFF.

The V call is TRBV3-1, the J call TRBJ2-7; 16 nucleotides agree with TRBD2. V lost 4 bases to trimming and J lost 5 bases; unmatched junction nucleotides: 14. CDR1 is LGHDT and CDR2 is YNNKEL in the germline V gene (reference sequence). The length of the CDR3 is 19 residues. CDR3 in DNA: TGTGCCAGCAGCCTATACGGGACTAGCGGGAGGGCCAACGTAGACGAGCAGTACTTC. Amino acids: CASSLYGTSGRANVDEQYF.

V gene TRBV7-9 combines with J gene TRBJ2-7; 9 bases are a match to TRBD2. The ends lost 4 bases at V and 4 bases at J; junction bases unmatched: 8. The CDR3 extends over 15 amino acids. Germline V gene sequence: CDR1 SEHNR, CDR2 FQNEAQ (reference sequence). CDR3 amino acids: CASSSEPSGVYEQYF. The CDR3 nucleotides read TGTGCCAGCAGCTCAGAGCCTAGCGGGGTGTACGAGCAGTACTTC. The full variable domain, in which reference TRBV7-9 and TRBJ2-7 provide the parts outside the CDR3, is DTGVSQNPRHKITKRGQNVTFRCDPISEHNRLYWYRQTLGQGPEFLTYFQNEAQLEKSRLLSDRFSAERPKGSFSTLEIQRTEQGDSAMYLCASSSEPSGVYEQYFGPGTRLTVT.

The chain links TRBV5-1 to TRBJ2-7; perhaps D is TRBD1 or TRBD2 (6 bases each). This CDR3 comprises 16 residues. Looked up from germline, CDR1 is SGHRS and CDR2 is YFSETQ. V was shortened by 3 bases and J by 3 bases, with 19 bases between the two germline ends. CDR3 amino acids: CASSWPRQGGLYEQYF. The CDR3 nucleotides read TGCGCCAGCAGCTGGCCTAGACAAGGGGGGCTCTACGAGCAGTACTTC.

There are a few counts of this clonotype. The DNA for the CDR3 is TGTGCCAGCAGTTCTGATAACCTTGGAGACACTGAAGCTTTCTTT. This encodes CASSSDNLGDTEAFF. The chain joins TRBV5-4 to TRBJ1-1, with D unclear. Germline CDR1 SGHNT, CDR2 YYREEE (reference sequence). This CDR3 region has 15 residues. Trimming shortened V by 5 bases and J by 3 bases, and 17 bases separated the two germline ends.

This clonotype was recorded once. V usage is TRBV28 and J usage is TRBJ2-7; D is unresolved. The CDR3 extends over 14 amino acids. CDR1 is MDHEN, CDR2 SYDVKM, per germline. V lost 6 bases to trimming and J lost 6 bases, with 18 bases between them. As DNA, the CDR3 is TGTGCCAGCAGCCCCAGGCGGCCCCTCGGCGAGCAGTACTTC. Amino acids: CASSPRRPLGEQYF.

The chain recombines TRBV27 with TRBJ1-5, with D tentatively TRBD1 (5 bases). CDR1 MNHEY and CDR2 SMNVEV come from the germline V gene (reference sequence). Trimming took 6 bases from V and 3 from J, leaving 18 bases between them. The CDR3 covers 16 residues. CDR3 bases: TGTGCCAGCAGCTCACTCATGGGGCAGATCAATCAGCCCCAGCATTTT. The encoded protein is CASSSLMGQINQPQHF.

V usage is TRBV28 and J usage is TRBJ2-4; 8 positions agree with TRBD1. CDR1 is MDHEN, CDR2 SYDVKM, per germline. V gave up 4 bases and J gave up 8 bases; unmatched junction bases: 10. The CDR3 loop spans 15 amino acids. The CDR3 loop is CASSSEDRAWDIQYF. The CDR3 bases are TGTGCCAGCAGTTCCGAGGACAGGGCCTGGGACATTCAGTACTTC.

The genes are TRBV4-3 and TRBJ2-7, with D hard to call. Trimming took off 2 bases at V and 7 bases at J, with 9 bases between the two ends. This CDR3 contains 12 residues. Germline-derived CDR1 and CDR2 are LGHNA and YSLEER. The CDR3 sequence: CASSQNGREQYF. CDR3 bases: TGCGCCAGCAGCCAAAATGGGCGGGAGCAGTACTTC.

The rearrangement joins TRBV3-1 to TRBJ2-7; D may be TRBD1 (5 bases). Germline values: CDR1 LGHDT, CDR2 YNNKEL (reference sequence). The CDR3 runs 15 residues. The V end lost 0 bases, the J end lost 2 bases, and 11 bases lay between the germline ends. The CDR3 sequence: CASSQDGASAYEQYF. The CDR3 DNA is TGTGCCAGCAGCCAAGATGGGGCTAGTGCCTACGAGCAGTACTTC.

The genes are TRBV5-6 and TRBJ1-1; D call uncertain. The CDR3 consists of 15 residues. The V gene lost 4 bases and the J gene lost 1 base, with 14 bases spanning the gap. CDR1 and CDR2 (germline): SGHDT, YYEEEE. CDR3 sequence: CASSNLGEGNTEAFF. The CDR3 coding sequence is TGTGCCAGCAGCAATCTCGGGGAAGGGAACACTGAAGCTTTCTTT.

This chain joins TRBV5-1 and TRBJ1-2; 8 bases align to TRBD1. The V segment lost 4 bases and the J segment 4 bases; nucleotides outside the gene matches: 6. The CDR3 consists of 14 residues. Germline loops: CDR1 SGHRS, CDR2 YFSETQ. The CDR3 loop reads CASSPTGTGYGYTF. The CDR3 DNA is TGCGCCAGCAGCCCCACCGGGACAGGCTATGGCTACACCTTC.

The table lists this clonotype with a few counts. The chain links TRBV6-4 to TRBJ2-1; D unclear. V lost 0 bases, J lost 3 bases, and 0 bases lay in between. Germline assignment: CDR1 MRHNA and CDR2 SNTAGT. This CDR3 has 12 residues. CDR3 protein: CASSDSYNEQFF. The CDR3 nucleotides are TGTGCCAGCAGTGACTCCTACAATGAGCAGTTCTTC.

The table lists this clonotype with a count of one. The chain couples TRBV20-1 to TRBJ2-7; the match to TRBD2 covers 11 bases. Germline CDR1 is DFQATT and CDR2 is SNEGSKA (reference sequence). This CDR3 spans 17 amino acids. After removal of 0 bases from V and 1 base from J, the junction contained 8 bases not matched to a gene. The CDR3 reads CSARDGTTSGSSYEQYF. CDR3 DNA: TGCAGTGCTAGAGATGGAACAACTAGCGGGAGTTCCTACGAGCAGTACTTC.

The chain employs TRBV18 and TRBJ1-5; D is unresolved. This CDR3 region has 14 residues. CDR1 KGHSH and CDR2 LQKENI come from the germline V gene. V was clipped by 2 bases and J by 3 bases, with 8 bases between them. In nucleotides, the CDR3 is TGTGCCAGCTCACCAGGTCAGATCAATCAGCCCCAGCATTTT. Translation gives CASSPGQINQPQHF.

J is TRBJ2-1 and V is TRBV7-9; D may be TRBD1 (6 bases). CDR3 length: 14 residues. V was pared by 5 bases and J by 3 bases, with 11 bases between. Looked up from germline, CDR1 is SEHNR and CDR2 is FQNEAQ (reference sequence). CDR3 in amino acids: CASSQMDSYNEQFF. Written as DNA, the CDR3 is TGTGCCAGCAGCCAGATGGACAGCTACAATGAGCAGTTCTTC. Using reference TRBV7-9 and TRBJ2-1 for the parts outside the CDR3, the full variable domain is DTGVSQNPRHKITKRGQNVTFRCDPISEHNRLYWYRQTLGQGPEFLTYFQNEAQLEKSRLLSDRFSAERPKGSFSTLEIQRTEQGDSAMYLCASSQMDSYNEQFFGPGTRLTVL.

The rearrangement joins TRBV28 to TRBJ2-7, with D possibly being TRBD1 or TRBD2 (7 bases each). V was clipped by 8 bases and J by 1 base, with 12 bases between them. CDR3 length: 13 amino acids. The germline CDR1 and CDR2 sequences are MDHEN and SYDVKM. CDR3 DNA: TGTGCCAGCCGGGGGGACAGATCCTACGAGCAGTACTTC. Amino acid sequence: CASRGDRSYEQYF.

This clonotype was seen once. The chain has TRBV7-9 and TRBJ1-2, with unresolved D. The CDR3 covers 12 residues. V lost 5 bases, J lost 6 bases, and 10 bases lay in between. The germline V gene encodes CDR1 SEHNR and CDR2 FQNEAQ (reference sequence). DNA of the CDR3: TGTGCCAGCAGCCTGGACTCCCATGGCTACACCTTC. Protein product: CASSLDSHGYTF.

The J gene is TRBJ2-1, the V gene TRBV29-1; D ambiguous. V lost 1 base, J lost 3 bases, and 10 bases lay in between. CDR1 is SQVTM and CDR2 is ANQGSEA in the germline V gene. CDR3 length: 14 amino acids. The CDR3 DNA reads TGCAGCGTTGAAGTCCCACTGTACTACAATGAGCAGTTCTTC. As protein: CSVEVPLYYNEQFF.